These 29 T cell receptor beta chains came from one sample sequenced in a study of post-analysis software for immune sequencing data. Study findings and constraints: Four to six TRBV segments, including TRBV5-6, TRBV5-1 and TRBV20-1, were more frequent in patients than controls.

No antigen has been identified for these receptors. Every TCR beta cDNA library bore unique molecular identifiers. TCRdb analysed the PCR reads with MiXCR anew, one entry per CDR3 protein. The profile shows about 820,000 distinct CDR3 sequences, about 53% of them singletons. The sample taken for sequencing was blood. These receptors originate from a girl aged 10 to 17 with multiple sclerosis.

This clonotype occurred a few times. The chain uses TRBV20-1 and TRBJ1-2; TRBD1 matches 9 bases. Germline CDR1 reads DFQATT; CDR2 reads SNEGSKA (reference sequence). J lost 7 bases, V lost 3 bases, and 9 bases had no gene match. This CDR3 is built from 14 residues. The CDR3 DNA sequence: TGCAGTGCTAGGGACGGGACAGGGAGTCGTGGCTACACCTTC. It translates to CSARDGTGSRGYTF.

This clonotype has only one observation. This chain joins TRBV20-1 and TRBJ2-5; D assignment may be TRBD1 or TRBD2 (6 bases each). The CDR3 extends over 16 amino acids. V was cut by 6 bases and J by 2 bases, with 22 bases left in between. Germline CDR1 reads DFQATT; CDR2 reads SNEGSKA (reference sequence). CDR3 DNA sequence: TGCAGTGCACGGGGACACCGGGGGTCAGGGCAAGAGACCCAGTACTTC. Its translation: CSARGHRGSGQETQYF.

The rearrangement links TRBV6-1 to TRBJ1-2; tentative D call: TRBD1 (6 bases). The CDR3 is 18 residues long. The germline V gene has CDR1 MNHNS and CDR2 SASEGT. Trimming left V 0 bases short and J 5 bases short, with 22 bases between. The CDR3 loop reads CASSEALPGRGGGYGYTF. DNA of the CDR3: TGTGCCAGCAGTGAAGCGCTGCCGGGCAGGGGCGGAGGGTATGGCTACACCTTC.

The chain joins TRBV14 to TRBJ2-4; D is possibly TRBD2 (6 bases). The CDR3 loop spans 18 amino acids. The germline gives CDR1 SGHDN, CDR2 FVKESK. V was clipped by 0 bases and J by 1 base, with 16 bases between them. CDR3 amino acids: CASSQDLGGSQAKNIQYF. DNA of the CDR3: TGTGCCAGCAGCCAAGATCTGGGAGGCTCACAGGCCAAAAACATTCAGTACTTC.

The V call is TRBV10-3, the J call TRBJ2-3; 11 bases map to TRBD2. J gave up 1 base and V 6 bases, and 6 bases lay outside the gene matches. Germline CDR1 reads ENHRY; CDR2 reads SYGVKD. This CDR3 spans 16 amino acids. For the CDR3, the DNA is TGTGCCATCAGGCCTAGCGGGAGGAGTGGCACAGATACGCAGTATTTT. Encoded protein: CAIRPSGRSGTDTQYF.

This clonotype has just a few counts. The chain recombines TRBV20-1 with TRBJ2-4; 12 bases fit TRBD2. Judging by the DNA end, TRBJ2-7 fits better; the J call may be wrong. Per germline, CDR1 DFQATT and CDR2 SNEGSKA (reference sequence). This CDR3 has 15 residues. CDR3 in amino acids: CSARGLAGDLYEQYF. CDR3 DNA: TGCAGTGCTAGAGGACTAGCGGGGGACCTCTACGAGCAGTACTTC.

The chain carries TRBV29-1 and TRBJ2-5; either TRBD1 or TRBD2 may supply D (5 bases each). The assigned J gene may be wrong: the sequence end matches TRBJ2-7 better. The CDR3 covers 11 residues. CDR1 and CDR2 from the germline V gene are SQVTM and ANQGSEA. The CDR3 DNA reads TGCAGCGTGGGGGTGACTACCGAGCAGTACTTC. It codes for CSVGVTTEQYF.

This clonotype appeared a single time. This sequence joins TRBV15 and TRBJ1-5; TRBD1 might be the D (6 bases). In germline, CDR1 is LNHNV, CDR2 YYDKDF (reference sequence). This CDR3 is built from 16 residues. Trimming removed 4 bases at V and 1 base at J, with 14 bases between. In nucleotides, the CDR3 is TGTGCCACCAGCACTACAGGGAGGTCGAGCAATCAGCCCCAGCATTTT. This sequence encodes CATSTTGRSSNQPQHF.

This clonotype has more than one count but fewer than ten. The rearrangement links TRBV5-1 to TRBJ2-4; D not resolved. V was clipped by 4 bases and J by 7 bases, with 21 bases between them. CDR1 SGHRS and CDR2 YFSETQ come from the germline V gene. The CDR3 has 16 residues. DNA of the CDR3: TGCGCCAGCAGCCCCAACGTGGGCCTGTACGGCAACATTCAGTACTTC. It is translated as CASSPNVGLYGNIQYF.

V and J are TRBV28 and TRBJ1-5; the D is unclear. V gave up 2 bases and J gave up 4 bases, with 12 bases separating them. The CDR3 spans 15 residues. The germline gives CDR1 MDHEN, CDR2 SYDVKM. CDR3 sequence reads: CASSLGLTQNQPQHF. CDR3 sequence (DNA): TGTGCCAGCAGTTTAGGCTTGACACAGAATCAGCCCCAGCATTTT.

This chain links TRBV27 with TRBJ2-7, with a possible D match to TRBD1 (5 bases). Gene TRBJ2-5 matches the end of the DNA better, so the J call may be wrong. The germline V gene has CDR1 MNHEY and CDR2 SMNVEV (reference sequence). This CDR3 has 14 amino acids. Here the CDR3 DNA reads TGTGCCAGCAGTTCCCCCAGGGTTCGAAAGACCCAGTACTTC. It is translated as CASSSPRVRKTQYF.

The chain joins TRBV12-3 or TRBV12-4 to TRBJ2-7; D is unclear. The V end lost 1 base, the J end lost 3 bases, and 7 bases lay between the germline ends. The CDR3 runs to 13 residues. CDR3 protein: CASSLDPHYEQYF. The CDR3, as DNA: TGTGCCAGCAGTTTAGACCCCCACTACGAGCAGTACTTC.

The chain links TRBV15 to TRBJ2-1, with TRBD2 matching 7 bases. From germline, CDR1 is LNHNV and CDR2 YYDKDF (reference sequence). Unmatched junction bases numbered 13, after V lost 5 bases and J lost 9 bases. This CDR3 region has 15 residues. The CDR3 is CATSLLVIGGIEQFF. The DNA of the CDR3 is TGTGCCACCAGCCTCTTGGTCATCGGGGGGATTGAGCAGTTCTTC.

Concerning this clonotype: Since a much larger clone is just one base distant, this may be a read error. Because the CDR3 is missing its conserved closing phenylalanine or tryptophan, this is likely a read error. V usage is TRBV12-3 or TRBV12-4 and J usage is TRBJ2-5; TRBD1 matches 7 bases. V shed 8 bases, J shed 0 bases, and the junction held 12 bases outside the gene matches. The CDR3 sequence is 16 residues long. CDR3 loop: CASSIPRQGNQETQYC. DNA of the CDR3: TGTGCCAGCTCAATTCCAAGACAGGGAAACCAAGAGACCCAGTACTGC.

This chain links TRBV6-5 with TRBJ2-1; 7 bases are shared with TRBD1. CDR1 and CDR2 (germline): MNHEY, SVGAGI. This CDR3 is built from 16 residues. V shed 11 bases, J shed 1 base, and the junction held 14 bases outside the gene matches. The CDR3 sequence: CAANRGKIASYNEQFF. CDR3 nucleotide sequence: TGTGCCGCGAACAGGGGAAAGATTGCATCCTACAATGAGCAGTTCTTC.

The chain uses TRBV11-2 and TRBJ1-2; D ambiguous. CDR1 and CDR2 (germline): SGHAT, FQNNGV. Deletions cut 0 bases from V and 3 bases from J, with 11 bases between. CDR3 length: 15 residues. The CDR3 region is CASSLDRRSYYGYTF. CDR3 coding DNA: TGTGCCAGCAGCTTAGACAGGCGCTCGTACTATGGCTACACCTTC.

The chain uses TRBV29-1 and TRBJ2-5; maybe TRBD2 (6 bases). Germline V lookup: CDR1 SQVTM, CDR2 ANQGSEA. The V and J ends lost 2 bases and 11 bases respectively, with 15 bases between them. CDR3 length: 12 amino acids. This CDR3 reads CSVETAGTEQYF. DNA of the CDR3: TGCAGCGTTGAAACTGCGGGGACGGAGCAGTACTTC.

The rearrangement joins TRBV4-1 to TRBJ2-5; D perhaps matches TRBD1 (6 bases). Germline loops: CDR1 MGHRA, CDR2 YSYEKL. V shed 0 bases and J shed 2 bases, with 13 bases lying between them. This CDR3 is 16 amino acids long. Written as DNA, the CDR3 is TGCGCCAGCAGCCAAGATTCCCGGACAGAGCAAGAGACCCAGTACTTC. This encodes CASSQDSRTEQETQYF.

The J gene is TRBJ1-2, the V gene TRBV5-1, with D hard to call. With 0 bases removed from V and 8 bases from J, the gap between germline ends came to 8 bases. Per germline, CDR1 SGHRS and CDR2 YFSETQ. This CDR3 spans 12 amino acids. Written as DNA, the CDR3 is TGCGCCAGCAGCTTGGAAGGCTGGGGCTACACCTTC. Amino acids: CASSLEGWGYTF.

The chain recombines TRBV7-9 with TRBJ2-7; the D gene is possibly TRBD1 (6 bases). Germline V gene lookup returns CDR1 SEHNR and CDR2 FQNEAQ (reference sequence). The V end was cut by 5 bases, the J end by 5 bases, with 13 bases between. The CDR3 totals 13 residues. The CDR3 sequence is CASSGTLRDEQYF. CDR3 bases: TGTGCCAGCAGCGGGACACTCAGAGACGAGCAGTACTTC. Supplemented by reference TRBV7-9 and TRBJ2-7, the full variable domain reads DTGVSQNPRHKITKRGQNVTFRCDPISEHNRLYWYRQTLGQGPEFLTYFQNEAQLEKSRLLSDRFSAERPKGSFSTLEIQRTEQGDSAMYLCASSGTLRDEQYFGPGTRLTVT.

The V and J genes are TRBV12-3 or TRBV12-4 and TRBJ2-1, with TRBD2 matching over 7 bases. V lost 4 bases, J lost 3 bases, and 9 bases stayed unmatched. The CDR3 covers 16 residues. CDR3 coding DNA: TGTGCCAGCAGTTCCCTAACCCAGCGGGACTACAATGAGCAGTTCTTC. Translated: CASSSLTQRDYNEQFF.

The CDR3 protein is CSATGTSGGSYEQYF. The CDR3 bases are TGCAGTGCAACCGGGACTAGCGGGGGCTCCTACGAGCAGTACTTC. This chain connects TRBV20-1 to TRBJ2-7, with 14 bases fitting TRBD2. The CDR3 consists of 15 residues. CDR1 and CDR2 from the germline V gene are DFQATT and SNEGSKA (reference sequence). V shed 6 bases, J shed 0 bases, and the junction held 4 bases outside the gene matches.

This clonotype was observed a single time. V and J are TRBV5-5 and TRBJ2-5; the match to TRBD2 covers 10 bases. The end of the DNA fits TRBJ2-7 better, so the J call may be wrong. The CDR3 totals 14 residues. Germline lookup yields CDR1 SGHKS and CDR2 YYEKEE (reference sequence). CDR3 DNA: TGTGCCAGCAGCTTCGGACTAGCGGAATACGAGCAGTACTTC. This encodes CASSFGLAEYEQYF.

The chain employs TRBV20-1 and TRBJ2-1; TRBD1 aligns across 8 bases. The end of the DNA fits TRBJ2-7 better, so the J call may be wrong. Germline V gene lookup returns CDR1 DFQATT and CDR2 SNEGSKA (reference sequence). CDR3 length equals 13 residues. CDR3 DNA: TGCAGTGCTCAAGACAGGGGAGGCCACGAGCAGTACTTC. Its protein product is CSAQDRGGHEQYF.

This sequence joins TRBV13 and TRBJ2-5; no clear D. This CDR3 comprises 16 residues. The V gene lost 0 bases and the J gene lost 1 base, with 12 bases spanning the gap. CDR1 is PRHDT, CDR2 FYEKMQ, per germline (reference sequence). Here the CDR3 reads CASSLGVYQTQETQYF. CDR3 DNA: TGTGCCAGCAGCTTAGGCGTTTACCAGACCCAAGAGACCCAGTACTTC.

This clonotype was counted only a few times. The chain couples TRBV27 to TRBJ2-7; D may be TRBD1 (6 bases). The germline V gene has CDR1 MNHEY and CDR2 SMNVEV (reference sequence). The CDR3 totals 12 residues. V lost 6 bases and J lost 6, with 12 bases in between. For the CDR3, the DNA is TGTGCCAGCAGGACTACAGGGCGCGAGCAGTACTTC. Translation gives CASRTTGREQYF.

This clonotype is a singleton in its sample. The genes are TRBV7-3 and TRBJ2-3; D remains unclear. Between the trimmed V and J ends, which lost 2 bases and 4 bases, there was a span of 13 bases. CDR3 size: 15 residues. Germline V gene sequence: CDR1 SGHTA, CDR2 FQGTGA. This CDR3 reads CASSLSPARADTQYF. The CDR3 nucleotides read TGTGCCAGCAGCTTATCACCTGCCCGGGCAGATACGCAGTATTTT.

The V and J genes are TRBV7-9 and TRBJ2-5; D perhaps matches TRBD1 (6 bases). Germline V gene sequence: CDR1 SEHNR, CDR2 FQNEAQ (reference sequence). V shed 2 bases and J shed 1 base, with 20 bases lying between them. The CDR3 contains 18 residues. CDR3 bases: TGTGCCAGCAGCTTAATCCACGCAGGGGTTGCTCGCCAAGAGACCCAGTACTTC. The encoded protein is CASSLIHAGVARQETQYF.

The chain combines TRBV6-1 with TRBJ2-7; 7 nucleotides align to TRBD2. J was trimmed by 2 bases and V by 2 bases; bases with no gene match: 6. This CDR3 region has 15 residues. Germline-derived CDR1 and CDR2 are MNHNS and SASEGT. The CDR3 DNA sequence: TGTGCCAGCAGTGAACCGACTAGCAGGACCTACGAGCAGTACTTC. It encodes CASSEPTSRTYEQYF.